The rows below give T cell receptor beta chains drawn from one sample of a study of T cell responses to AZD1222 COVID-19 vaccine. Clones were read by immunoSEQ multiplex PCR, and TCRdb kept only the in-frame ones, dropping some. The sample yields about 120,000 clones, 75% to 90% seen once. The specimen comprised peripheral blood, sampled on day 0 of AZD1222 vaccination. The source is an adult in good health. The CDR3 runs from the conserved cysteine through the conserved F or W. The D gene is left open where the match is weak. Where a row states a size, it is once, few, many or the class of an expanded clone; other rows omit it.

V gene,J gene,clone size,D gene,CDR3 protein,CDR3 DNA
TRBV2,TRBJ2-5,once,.,CASNPGGSQETQYF,TGTGCCAGCAACCCGGGGGGCTCCCAAGAGACCCAGTACTTC
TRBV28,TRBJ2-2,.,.,CASSGEDRRTGELFF,TGTGCCAGCAGTGGGGAGGACAGACGCACCGGGGAGCTGTTTTTT
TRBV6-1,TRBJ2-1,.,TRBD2,CASSKEAGATLIEQFF,TGTGCCAGCAGTAAAGAAGCGGGGGCCACCCTTATTGAGCAGTTCTTC
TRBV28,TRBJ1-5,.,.,CASSLRANNQPQHF,TGTGCCAGCAGTTTAAGGGCAAACAATCAGCCCCAGCATTTT
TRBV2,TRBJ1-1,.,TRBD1,CASKADRSTGWDTEAFF,TGTGCCAGCAAGGCGGACCGATCGACAGGGTGGGACACTGAAGCTTTCTTT
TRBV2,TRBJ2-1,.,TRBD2,CASSNRGGRDEQFF,TGTGCCAGCAGTAACCGGGGGGGCCGGGATGAGCAGTTCTTC
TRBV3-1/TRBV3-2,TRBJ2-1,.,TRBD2,CASSARGGREQFF,TGTGCCAGCAGCGCCCGGGGCGGGAGGGAGCAGTTCTTC
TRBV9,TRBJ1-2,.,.,CASSVAPTTDYGYTF,TGTGCCAGCAGCGTAGCCCCGACTACCGACTATGGCTACACCTTC
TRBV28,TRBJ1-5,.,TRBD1,CASGTGLLTQPQHF,TGTGCCAGCGGGACAGGGCTCTTGACTCAGCCCCAGCATTTT
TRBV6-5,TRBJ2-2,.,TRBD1,CASTDRGNTGELFF,TGTGCCAGCACGGACAGGGGGAACACCGGGGAGCTGTTTTTT
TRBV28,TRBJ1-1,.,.,CASSLLRTEAFF,TGTGCCAGCAGTTTGCTCCGCACTGAAGCTTTCTTT
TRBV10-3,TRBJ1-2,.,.,CAISEGFYGYTF,TGTGCCATCAGTGAAGGGTTCTATGGCTACACCTTC
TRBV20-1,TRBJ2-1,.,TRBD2,CSASLLAAAEQFF,TGCAGTGCTAGTTTACTAGCGGCCGCCGAGCAGTTCTTC
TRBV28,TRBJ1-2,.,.,CASSYPGANYGYTF,TGTGCCAGCAGTTACCCGGGGGCCAACTATGGCTACACCTTC
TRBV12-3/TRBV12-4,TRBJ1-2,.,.,CASSPPVAEGYTF,TGTGCCAGCAGCCCACCCGTCGCCGAGGGCTACACCTTC
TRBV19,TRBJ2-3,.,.,CASSIVLGPDTQYF,TGTGCCAGTAGTATAGTGTTAGGGCCAGATACGCAGTATTTT
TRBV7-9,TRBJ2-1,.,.,CASSPQTSRVEQFF,TGTGCCAGCAGCCCTCAGACTAGTCGGGTTGAGCAGTTCTTC
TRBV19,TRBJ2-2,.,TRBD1,CASSPGQGRAPGELFF,TGTGCCAGTAGTCCGGGACAGGGGCGGGCGCCCGGGGAGCTGTTTTTT
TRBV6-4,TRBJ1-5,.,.,CASSPMAGAGNQPQHF,TGTGCCAGCAGCCCAATGGCAGGGGCAGGCAATCAGCCCCAGCATTTT
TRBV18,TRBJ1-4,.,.,CASSPPSQNNEKLFF,TGTGCCAGCTCACCACCGTCACAGAATAATGAAAAACTGTTTTTT
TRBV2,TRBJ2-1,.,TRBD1,CASSTEDLGQGDYDEQFF,TGTGCCAGCAGTACAGAAGACCTGGGACAGGGGGACTACGATGAGCAGTTCTTC